A selection of T cell receptor beta chains follows, all from one sample in a study of blood T cell repertoires in COVID-19. TCRdb's copy holds only in-frame clones and misses some; the assay was immunoSEQ multiplex PCR. The sample has 200,000 or so clones, under 90% seen once. The sample taken for sequencing was peripheral blood. Receptor source: a woman between 55 and 75 years old who had recovered from COVID-19. Both conserved end residues are part of each CDR3. D genes are given only for firm matches. Clone size is given for some rows only: seen once, a few or many times, or a class if the clone is expanded.

size: -
J: TRBJ1-1
V: TRBV5-4
D: TRBD1
DNA: TGTGCCAGCAGCCCGGACAGGCCGAACACTGAAGCTTTCTTT
CDR3: CASSPDRPNTEAFF

size: -
J: TRBJ2-1
V: TRBV2
D: TRBD1
DNA: TGTGCCAGCACCGTGCCCAGGGGGCTGACCTACAATGAGCAGTTCTTC
CDR3: CASTVPRGLTYNEQFF

size: -
J: TRBJ1-1
V: TRBV7-9
D: -
DNA: TGTGCCAGCAGACTTGGGGCGACTGAAGCTTTCTTT
CDR3: CASRLGATEAFF

size: -
J: TRBJ1-1
V: TRBV19
D: -
DNA: TGTGCCAGTAGTATTCTGAGAGCCGACATGAACACTGAAGCTTTCTTT
CDR3: CASSILRADMNTEAFF

size: -
J: TRBJ2-1
V: TRBV10-3
D: -
DNA: TGTGCCATCAGTGAGTCGACTAGTTCCGTTGAGCAGTTCTTC
CDR3: CAISESTSSVEQFF

size: -
J: TRBJ1-4
V: TRBV5-5
D: TRBD1
DNA: TGTGCCAGCAGCACTCAGACAGGGGACCATGAAAAACTGTTTTTT
CDR3: CASSTQTGDHEKLFF

size: -
J: TRBJ2-5
V: TRBV7-8
D: -
DNA: TGTGCCAGCAGCTCGACCCGGGGGGCGGGGATAGAGACCCAGTACTTC
CDR3: CASSSTRGAGIETQYF

size: -
J: TRBJ2-1
V: TRBV7-2
D: TRBD2
DNA: TGTGCCAGCACCCTAGCGGGGGGATACAATGAGCAGTTCTTC
CDR3: CASTLAGGYNEQFF

size: few
J: TRBJ1-1
V: TRBV5-6
D: -
DNA: TGTGCCAGCAGCTCCTTCGAGGTCGGGAACACTGAAGCTTTCTTT
CDR3: CASSSFEVGNTEAFF

size: -
J: TRBJ1-1
V: TRBV9
D: TRBD1
DNA: TGTGCCAGCAGCGCAGGGGGGACAGGGAGGGCGAACACTGAAGCTTTCTTT
CDR3: CASSAGGTGRANTEAFF

size: -
J: TRBJ1-2
V: TRBV5-6
D: -
DNA: TGTGCCAGCAGCTTAATGGGGAGTATCTATGGCTACACCTTC
CDR3: CASSLMGSIYGYTF

size: -
J: TRBJ2-1
V: TRBV19
D: TRBD2
DNA: TGTGCCAGTTCTAGACTAGCGGGGGGCAGCTCCTACAATGAGCAGTTCTTC
CDR3: CASSRLAGGSSYNEQFF

size: -
J: TRBJ2-5
V: TRBV7-2
D: TRBD2
DNA: TGTGCCAGCAGTCGCGCTAGCGGACCACAAGAGACCCAGTACTTC
CDR3: CASSRASGPQETQYF

size: -
J: TRBJ1-6
V: TRBV2
D: -
DNA: TGTGCCAGCAGTGTCCGCGGAGGGGCTGGGTCACCCCTCCACTTT
CDR3: CASSVRGGAGSPLHF

size: -
J: TRBJ1-2
V: TRBV4-1
D: TRBD1
DNA: TGCGCCAGCAGCCTCACCCCGACAGGGAGATACTATGGCTACACCTTC
CDR3: CASSLTPTGRYYGYTF

size: -
J: TRBJ1-2
V: TRBV19
D: TRBD1
DNA: TGTGCCAGTAGTCCAAGGGGCCAGGGGGCCTATGGCTACACCTTC
CDR3: CASSPRGQGAYGYTF

size: -
J: TRBJ1-5
V: TRBV2
D: -
DNA: TGTGCCAGCAAACCGGGGGAAGGAGGGAATCAGCCCCAGCATTTT
CDR3: CASKPGEGGNQPQHF

size: -
J: TRBJ2-1
V: TRBV5-1
D: TRBD1
DNA: TGCGCCAGCAGCTTGCAGCAGGGGGAGAATGAGCAGTTCTTC
CDR3: CASSLQQGENEQFF

size: -
J: TRBJ1-1
V: TRBV5-1
D: -
DNA: TGCGCCAGCAGCTTGGCGAGACAGGATGGGAGCACTGAAGCTTTCTTT
CDR3: CASSLARQDGSTEAFF

size: -
J: TRBJ1-1
V: TRBV6-5
D: TRBD1
DNA: TGTGCCAGCAGTTCCCAGGGGGGCTTCTCTAACACTGAAGCTTTCTTT
CDR3: CASSSQGGFSNTEAFF

size: -
J: TRBJ1-2
V: TRBV5-1
D: -
DNA: TGCGCCAGCAGTGGGTCTTACGGGGATACAACAGGGAACTATGGCTACACCTTC
CDR3: CASSGSYGDTTGNYGYTF

size: -
J: TRBJ1-2
V: TRBV6-5
D: -
DNA: TGTGCCAGCAGTTACGGGGGCCTAACTCGGGGCTACACCTTC
CDR3: CASSYGGLTRGYTF

size: -
J: TRBJ2-3
V: TRBV18
D: -
DNA: TGTGCCAGCTCACCAAGGGAACTAGACAGCACAGATACGCAGTATTTT
CDR3: CASSPRELDSTDTQYF

size: -
J: TRBJ2-1
V: TRBV7-2
D: TRBD1
DNA: TGTGCCAGCAGCAGCCCGGGACAGCAGCAGTTCTTC
CDR3: CASSSPGQQQFF

size: -
J: TRBJ2-7
V: TRBV9
D: -
DNA: TGTGCCAGCAGCGTACTAGGGCAGGGAAACGAGCAGTACTTC
CDR3: CASSVLGQGNEQYF